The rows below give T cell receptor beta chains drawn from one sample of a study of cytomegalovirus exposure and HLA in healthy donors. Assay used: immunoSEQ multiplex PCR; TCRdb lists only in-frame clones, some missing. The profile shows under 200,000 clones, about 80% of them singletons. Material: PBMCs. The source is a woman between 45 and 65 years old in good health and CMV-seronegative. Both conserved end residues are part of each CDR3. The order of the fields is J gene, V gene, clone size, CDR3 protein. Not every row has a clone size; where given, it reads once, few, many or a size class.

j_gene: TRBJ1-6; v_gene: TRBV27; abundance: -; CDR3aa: CASSTSGTGGPPLHF
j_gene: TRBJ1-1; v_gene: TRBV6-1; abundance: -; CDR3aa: CASSGWGGAGTEAFF
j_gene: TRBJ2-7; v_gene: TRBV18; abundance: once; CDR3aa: CASSQTGGSPYEQYF
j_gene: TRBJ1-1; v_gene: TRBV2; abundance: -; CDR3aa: CASSEEGGNTEAFF
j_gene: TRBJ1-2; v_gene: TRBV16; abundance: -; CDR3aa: CASSQSQSNYGYTF
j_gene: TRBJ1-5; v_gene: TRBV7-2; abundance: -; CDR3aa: CASSLTGHPPGPQHF
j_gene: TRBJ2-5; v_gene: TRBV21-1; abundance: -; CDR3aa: CASSKAIGTGAPVQETQYF
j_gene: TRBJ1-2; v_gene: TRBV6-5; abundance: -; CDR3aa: CASRYNPGGENTF
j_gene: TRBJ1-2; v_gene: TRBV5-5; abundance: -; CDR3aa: CASSLEQGGYGYTF
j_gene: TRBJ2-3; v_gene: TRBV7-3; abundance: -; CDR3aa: CASSRSGTDTQYF
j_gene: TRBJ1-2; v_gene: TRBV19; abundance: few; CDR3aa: CASSIGQGGGYTF
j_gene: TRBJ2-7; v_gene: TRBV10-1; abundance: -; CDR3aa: CASSTSGRAQYF
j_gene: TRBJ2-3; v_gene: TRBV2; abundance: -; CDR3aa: CASSTGALDGDTQYF
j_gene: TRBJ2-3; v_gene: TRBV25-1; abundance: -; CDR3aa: CASSQGGSLWADTQYF
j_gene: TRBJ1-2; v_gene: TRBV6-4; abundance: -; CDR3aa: CASKRVSGTANGYTF
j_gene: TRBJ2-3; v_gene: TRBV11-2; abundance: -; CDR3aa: CASSPGLAADTQYF